The 16 T cell receptor beta chains reported below all come from one sample, sequenced in a study of regulatory T cells in long-lasting Graves disease. Investigators prepared the TCR beta libraries by applying iRepertoire HTBI primers and Arm-PCR of CDR3 regions. TCRdb fed the multiplex PCR reads into MiXCR, producing one record per CDR3 protein. There are nearly 350,000 distinct CDR3 sequences in the sample; 15% to 20% occur only once, and 25% to 30% lies in the top ten. Time point here: persistent/refractory GD, antithyroid drugs over 5 years with positive TRAb. Making the TCR library involved RNA that had been extracted from PBMCs. The sample was peripheral blood mononuclear cells (PBMCs), taken when the disease was refractory, from a patient treated with antithyroid drugs. These receptors were collected from a female donor with Graves disease.

This sequence joins TRBV4-3 and TRBJ1-5; D possibly corresponds to TRBD1 (5 bases). Looked up from germline, CDR1 is LGHNA and CDR2 is YSLEER. The CDR3 is made up of 17 amino acids. V lost 1 base to trimming and J lost 6 bases, with 19 bases between them. CDR3 amino acids: CASSQATSGRVRQPQHF. DNA for the CDR3: TGCGCCAGCAGCCAAGCCACTTCCGGCAGGGTCCGTCAGCCCCAGCATTTT.

This rearrangement joins TRBV24-1 to TRBJ2-2, with D perhaps given as TRBD1 or TRBD2 (5 bases each). This CDR3 is 14 amino acids long. Germline V gene data show CDR1 as KGHDR and CDR2 as SFDVKD. The V end was cut by 2 bases, the J end by 7 bases, with 10 bases between. The CDR3 DNA follows: TGTGCCACCAGTGATTCTTGGGGGAACGGGGAGCTGTTTTTT. Translating gives CATSDSWGNGELFF.

This clonotype was recorded at least ten times. V is TRBV4-1 and J is TRBJ2-5, with D perhaps matching TRBD1 or TRBD2 (6 bases each). Germline CDR1 is MGHRA and CDR2 is YSYEKL. Trimming stripped 2 bases from V and 5 bases from J, with 9 bases between. The CDR3 extends over 13 amino acids. The CDR3 bases are TGCGCCAGCAGCCAAAGGAGGGGGGAGACCCAGTACTTC. Amino acids: CASSQRRGETQYF.

This clonotype was seen a few times. The chain recombines TRBV20-1 with TRBJ1-2; no definite D call. The CDR3 is 13 amino acids. Trimming pared 0 bases from V and 0 bases from J, leaving 5 bases between. Germline V gene sequence: CDR1 DFQATT, CDR2 SNEGSKA (reference sequence). CDR3 DNA sequence: TGCAGTGCTAGAGATGTAACTAACTATGGCTACACCTTC. Its translation is CSARDVTNYGYTF.

This clonotype was recorded at least ten times. The V and J genes are TRBV27 and TRBJ2-7, with TRBD2 matching 10 bases. In germline, CDR1 is MNHEY, CDR2 SMNVEV (reference sequence). This CDR3 is 16 amino acids long. Trimming cost V 4 bases and J 3 bases; bases outside gene matches: 9. The CDR3 DNA follows: TGTGCCAGCAGTTATGAGCCAGCGGGAGGGTTCTACGAGCAGTACTTC. Encoded protein: CASSYEPAGGFYEQYF.

The V and J genes are TRBV11-2 and TRBJ2-7; the match to TRBD2 covers 13 bases. V dropped 4 bases and J dropped 0; count of bases not matched to a gene: 9. Germline loops: CDR1 SGHAT, CDR2 FQNNGV. The CDR3 is 18 amino acids. The DNA of the CDR3 is TGTGCCAGCAGCTATAGACTAGCGGGAGGCTCTAGCTCCTACGAGCAGTACTTC. Amino acid sequence: CASSYRLAGGSSSYEQYF.

For this clonotype: Possible read error: a much larger clone is one base away. The V call is TRBV28, the J call TRBJ1-1, with a possible D match to TRBD1 (5 bases). Per the germline V gene, CDR1 is MDHEN and CDR2 is SYDVKM. CDR3 length: 14 residues. CDR3 bases: TGTACCGGCAGTTTAGCAGGGAGGAACACTGAAGCTTTCTTT. It yields the protein CTGSLAGRNTEAFF. Together with reference TRBV28 and TRBJ1-1, the CDR3 gives the full variable domain: DVKVTQSSRYLVKRTGEKVFLECVQDMDHENMFWYRQDPGLGLRLIYFSYDVKMKEKGDIPEGYSVSREKKERFSLILESASTNQTSMYLCTGSLAGRNTEAFFGQGTRLTVV.

The V gene is TRBV12-3 or TRBV12-4, the J gene TRBJ1-6; tentatively, D is TRBD1 (5 bases). The CDR3 sequence is 13 residues long. Between the trimmed V and J ends, which lost 6 bases and 10 bases, there was a span of 13 bases. The DNA for the CDR3 is TGTGCCAGCAGCCTCGGGGGAGCGTCACCCCTCCACTTT. Protein product: CASSLGGASPLHF.

As regards this clonotype: A much larger clone sits a single nucleotide away, making a read error possible. The chain uses TRBV28 and TRBJ2-5; a weak D match, TRBD2 (5 bases). Germline CDR1 is MDHEN and CDR2 is SYDVKM. The CDR3 spans 12 residues. CDR3: CAGSLREETQYF. CDR3 sequence (DNA): TGTGCCGGCAGTTTGAGGGAAGAGACCCAGTACTTC.

The table lists this clonotype with a few counts. J is TRBJ2-2 and V is TRBV7-3; D ambiguous. There are 16 residues in the CDR3. V shed 5 bases and J shed 1 base, with 14 bases lying between them. Germline CDR1 reads SGHTA; CDR2 reads FQGTGA. CDR3 amino acids: CASSTERAKNTGELFF. The CDR3, as DNA: TGTGCCAGCAGCACAGAAAGGGCTAAGAACACCGGGGAGCTGTTTTTT.

This clonotype was seen a handful of times. The chain links TRBV7-2 to TRBJ1-2, with D uncertain. Trimming removed 3 bases at V and 1 base at J, with 3 bases between. The CDR3 contains 12 residues. The V gene's germline CDR1 is SGHTA and CDR2 FQGNSA. The CDR3 loop is CASSFDNYGYTF. DNA for the CDR3: TGTGCCAGCAGCTTCGATAACTATGGCTACACCTTC.

This clonotype has at least ten counts. The genes are TRBV6-5 and TRBJ1-2; D unclear. This CDR3 comprises 12 residues. The germline V and J ends were trimmed by 2 bases and 8 bases, with 9 bases remaining between them. CDR1 and CDR2 from the germline V gene are MNHEY and SVGAGI. The CDR3 protein is CASSYGLAGYTF. Here the CDR3 DNA reads TGTGCCAGCAGTTACGGGTTGGCGGGCTACACCTTC.

The chain uses TRBV15 and TRBJ2-2, with D possibly TRBD1 on 6 matching bases. The CDR3 contains 15 residues. The germline gives CDR1 LNHNV, CDR2 YYDKDF (reference sequence). Trimming stripped 2 bases from V and 7 bases from J, with 14 bases between. The CDR3: CATSRQGRNGGELFF. In DNA form, the CDR3 reads TGTGCCACCAGCAGACAGGGGAGAAATGGCGGGGAGCTGTTTTTT. Full variable domain (outside the CDR3, taken from reference TRBV15 and TRBJ2-2): DAMVIQNPRYQVTQFGKPVTLSCSQTLNHNVMYWYQQKSSQAPKLLFHYYDKDFNNEADTPDNFQSRRPNTSFCFLDIRSPGLGDTAMYLCATSRQGRNGGELFFGEGSRLTVL.

This clonotype was recorded at least ten times. The chain has TRBV2 and TRBJ1-4, with 8 bases fitting TRBD1. Germline V gene lookup returns CDR1 SNHLY and CDR2 FYNNEI. This CDR3 region has 14 residues. The trim removed 7 bases at V and 10 bases at J, leaving 11 bases unmatched. The CDR3 loop is CASIGAGGIGKLFF. CDR3 sequence (DNA): TGTGCCAGCATTGGGGCAGGGGGCATAGGAAAACTGTTTTTT.

As for this clonotype: A junction boundary mismatches the germline segment, possibly from a read error. The chain combines TRBV7-2 with TRBJ1-5; D ambiguous. CDR3 length: 15 amino acids. The germline V gene encodes CDR1 SGHTA and CDR2 FQGNSA. The CDR3 DNA is TGTGCCAGCAACCAAGGACGGGGTAGCAATCAGCCCCAGCATTTC. Translating gives CASNQGRGSNQPQHF. Using reference TRBV7-2 and TRBJ1-5 for the parts outside the CDR3, the full variable domain is GAGVSQSPSNKVTEKGKDVELRCDPISGHTALYWYRQSLGQGLEFLIYFQGNSAPDKSGLPSDRFSAERTGGSVSTLTIQRTQQEDSAVYLCASNQGRGSNQPQHFGDGTRLSIL.

Many counts were recorded for this clonotype. The gene calls are TRBV30 and TRBJ1-2; the D is unclear. The V gene's germline CDR1 is GTSNPN and CDR2 SVGIG (reference sequence). This CDR3 has 14 residues. V lost 0 bases and J lost 4, with 12 bases in between. The CDR3 protein is CAWSVGQALYGYTF. The CDR3 DNA reads TGTGCCTGGAGTGTAGGGCAGGCGCTCTATGGCTACACCTTC.